This T cell receptor (beta chain) stems from a study of Graves' ophthalmopathy and Graves' hyperthyroidism. Study conclusions and caveats: A classifier, a 13-signature model, separated ophthalmopathy from stable hyperthyroidism with 87.88% sensitivity and approximately 81% specificity. Among expanded thyroid clonotypes above 0.001 frequency, most also occurred in blood. In predicting ophthalmopathy progression, the model reached around 66% sensitivity and 72.22% specificity.

The hyperthyroidism patients had a new diagnosis of under 2 months' duration and were aged 18 to 65. Investigators amplified TCR beta CDR3 regions from RNA transcripts. RT-PCR with HTBI primers came first, then second-round multiplex PCR. TCRdb called the multiplex PCR reads again in MiXCR, with one record for every CDR3 protein. This table holds over a million distinct CDR3 sequences, about 36% found once. Looked up from germline, CDR1 is ENHRY and CDR2 is SYGVKD. The V and J ends lost 6 bases and 1 base respectively, with 12 bases between them. CDR3 size: 14 residues. Regarding this clonotype: Its antigen is not identified.

J is TRBJ2-5 and V is TRBV10-3; D tentatively fits TRBD1 or TRBD2 (5 bases each). The source material was peripheral blood or thyroid tissue (not recorded which). This sequence originates from an adult man with Graves' hyperthyroidism. CDR3 in amino acids: CAIRAGTSQETQYF. The CDR3 nucleotides are TGTGCCATCAGGGCCGGGACCTCCCAAGAGACCCAGTACTTC.